This TCR beta chain comes out of a study of monozygotic twins with inflammatory bowel disease. The CDR3 covers 18 residues. Germline loops: CDR1 MNHEY, CDR2 SVGEGT. A template switching step added UMIs, each with a 6-nucleotide sample barcode. One entry per CDR3 protein, without DNA, is what TCRdb gives after re-calling the 5' RACE reads. The sample has some 150,000 distinct CDR3 sequences. The chain carries TRBV6-2 or TRBV6-3 and TRBJ2-7; TCRdb's D call, TRBD1, is unchecked because there is no DNA. This TCR derives from a human donor with ulcerative colitis or Crohn's disease, or a healthy co-twin of an affected twin (not recorded which). What was sequenced was blood. The CDR3 sequence is CASSYMTTGQGRSYEQYF.